This T cell receptor beta chain emerged from a study of OX40 agonist ivuxolimab in advanced cancers. Patients with a history of autoimmune disease or on systemic immunosuppression were excluded. The CDR3 has 17 residues. Germline CDR1 is LNHDA and CDR2 is SQIVND (reference sequence). Trimming cost V 10 bases and J 3 bases; bases outside gene matches: 17. The table came from immunoSEQ multiplex PCR; TCRdb's copy has only in-frame clones and leaves some out. The sample lists 60,000 to 65,000 clones; roughly 91% were seen once. The V gene is TRBV19, the J gene TRBJ2-3; 9 nucleotides line up with TRBD2. Sequenced here: CD4+ or CD8+ T cells sorted from blood, sampled in a trial of the OX40 agonist ivuxolimab. The clonotype originates from an adult with an advanced solid tumor such as melanoma, head and neck, liver or kidney cancer. In DNA, the CDR3 is TGTGCCACCAGGACTAGCGCGTATCGCTTGGGAACAGATACGCAGTATTTT. Its translation is CATRTSAYRLGTDTQYF.